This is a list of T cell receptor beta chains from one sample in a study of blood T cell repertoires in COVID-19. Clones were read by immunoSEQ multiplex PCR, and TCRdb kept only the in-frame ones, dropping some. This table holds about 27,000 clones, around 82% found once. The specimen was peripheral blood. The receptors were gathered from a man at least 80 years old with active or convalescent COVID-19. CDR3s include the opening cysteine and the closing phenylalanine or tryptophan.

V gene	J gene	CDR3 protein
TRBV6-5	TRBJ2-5	CASRRRIQETQYF
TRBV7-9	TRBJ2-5	CASSLGGGQETQYF
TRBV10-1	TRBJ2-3	CASRLGLADTDTQYF
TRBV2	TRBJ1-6	CASRDTGGTPNSPLHF
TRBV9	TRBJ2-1	CASSAVARGNNEQFF
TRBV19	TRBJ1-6	CASSQGGRGSPLHF
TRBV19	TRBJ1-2	CASSMSGNYGYTF
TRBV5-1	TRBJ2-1	CASSAAGAWGNEQFF
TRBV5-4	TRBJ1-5	CASSLSGAVNQPQHF
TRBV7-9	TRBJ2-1	CASSPGARPRQTYNEQFF
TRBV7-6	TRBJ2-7	CASNLPSGDPIYEQYF
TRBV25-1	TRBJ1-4	CASSEPVMGREKLFF
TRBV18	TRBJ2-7	CASSPFGERGQSYEQYF
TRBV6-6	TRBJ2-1	CASKPVGTGGNNEQFF
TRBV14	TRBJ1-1	CASSQEYIGTEAFF
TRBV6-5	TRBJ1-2	CASSQRQRNYGYTF
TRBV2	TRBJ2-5	CASSEIWTSETQYF
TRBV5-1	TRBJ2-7	CASSRATVGGTSYEQYF
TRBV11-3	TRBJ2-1	CASSLDGTSGGLDNEQFF
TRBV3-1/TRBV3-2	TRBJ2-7	CASSPLAGATYEQYF
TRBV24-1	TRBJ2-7	CATSEGALSSYEQYF
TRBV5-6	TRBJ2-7	CASSRDSYEQYF
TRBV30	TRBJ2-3	CAWSLAGSTDTQYF
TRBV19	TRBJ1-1	CASSARLGGGTEAFF
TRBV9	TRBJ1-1	CASSVARDTEAFF
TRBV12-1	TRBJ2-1	CASSSRDRGSYNEQFF